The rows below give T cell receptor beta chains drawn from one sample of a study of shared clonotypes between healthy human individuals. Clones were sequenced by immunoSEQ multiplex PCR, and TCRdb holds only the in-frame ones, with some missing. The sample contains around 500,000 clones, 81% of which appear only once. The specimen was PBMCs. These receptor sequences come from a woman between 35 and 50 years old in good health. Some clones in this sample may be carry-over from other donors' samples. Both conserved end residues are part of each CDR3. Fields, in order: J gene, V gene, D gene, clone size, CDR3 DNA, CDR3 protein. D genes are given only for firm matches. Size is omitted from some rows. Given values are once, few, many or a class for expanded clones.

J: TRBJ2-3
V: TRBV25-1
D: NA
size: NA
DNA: TGTGCCAGCAGTGAAAGGAGGGATACGCAGTATTTT
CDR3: CASSERRDTQYF

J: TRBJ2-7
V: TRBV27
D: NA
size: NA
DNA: TGTGCCAGCAGTTTAGGGGCAGACCTCTCCTACGAGCAGTACTTC
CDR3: CASSLGADLSYEQYF

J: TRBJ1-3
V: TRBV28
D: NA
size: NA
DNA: TGTGCCAGCAGTTTACCAGGGTACTCTGGAAACACCATATATTTT
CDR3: CASSLPGYSGNTIYF

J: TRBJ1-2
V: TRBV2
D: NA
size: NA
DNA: TGTGCCAGCAGTCCGACAGCGAACTATGGCTACACCTTC
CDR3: CASSPTANYGYTF

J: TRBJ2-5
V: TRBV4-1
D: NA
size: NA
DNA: TGCGCCAGCAGCCAATGGGAGCGGGAGACCCAGTACTTC
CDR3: CASSQWERETQYF

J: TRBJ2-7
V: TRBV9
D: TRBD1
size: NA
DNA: TGTGCCAGCAGCCAAAGACCAGGGGGAGCCTACGAGCAGTACTTC
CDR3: CASSQRPGGAYEQYF

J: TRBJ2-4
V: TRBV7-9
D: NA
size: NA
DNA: TGTGCCAGCAGCTTCGGGGAGTTGCAAAACATTCAGTACTTC
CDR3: CASSFGELQNIQYF

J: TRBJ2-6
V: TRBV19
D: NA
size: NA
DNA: TGTGCCAGTAGTGGGGCCAACGTCCTGACTTTC
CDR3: CASSGANVLTF

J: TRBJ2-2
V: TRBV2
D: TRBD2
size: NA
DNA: TGTGCCAGCAGTGAAGTTTCCCCGGCACTAGCGGGATTGGACGGGGAGCTGTTTTTT
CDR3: CASSEVSPALAGLDGELFF

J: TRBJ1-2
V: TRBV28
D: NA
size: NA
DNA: TGTGCCAGCAGGCTATTTTTGACTGGGTATGGCTACACCTTC
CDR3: CASRLFLTGYGYTF

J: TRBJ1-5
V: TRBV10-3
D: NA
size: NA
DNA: TGTGCCATCAGTGAACAGAGCAATCAGCCCCAGCATTTT
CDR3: CAISEQSNQPQHF

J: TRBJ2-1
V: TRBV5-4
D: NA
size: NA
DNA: TGTGCCAGCAGCCCAGCGGGTTACAATGAGCAGTTCTTC
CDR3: CASSPAGYNEQFF

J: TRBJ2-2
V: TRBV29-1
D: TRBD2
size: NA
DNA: TGCAGCGCGCGGGGACTAGGGGGGGAGCTGTTTTTT
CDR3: CSARGLGGELFF

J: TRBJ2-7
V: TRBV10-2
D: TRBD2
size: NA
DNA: TGCGCCAGCGCCTTAGCGGGAGAGAAATACGAGCAGTACTTC
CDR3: CASALAGEKYEQYF

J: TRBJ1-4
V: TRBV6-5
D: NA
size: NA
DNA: TGTGCCAGCAGTCCGGACTCATTGGGGGAAAAACTGTTTTTT
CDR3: CASSPDSLGEKLFF

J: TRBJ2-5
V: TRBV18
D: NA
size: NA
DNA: TGTGCCAGCTCACGACTCCAGGGAACCCAAGAGACCCAGTACTTC
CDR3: CASSRLQGTQETQYF

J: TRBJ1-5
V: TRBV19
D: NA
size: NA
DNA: TGTGCCAGTAGTGGCGTAAATCAGCCCCAGCATTTT
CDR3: CASSGVNQPQHF

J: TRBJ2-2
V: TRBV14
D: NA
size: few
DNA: TGTGCCAGCAGCCAAGTTCTACACCCTACCGGGGAGCTGTTTTTT
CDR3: CASSQVLHPTGELFF

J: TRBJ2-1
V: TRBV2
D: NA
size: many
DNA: TGTGCCAGCACGGGGAACAATGAGCAGTTCTTC
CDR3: CASTGNNEQFF

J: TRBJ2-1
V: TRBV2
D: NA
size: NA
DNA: TGTGCCAGCAGTGACTACGGGAGAGGTGATGAGCAGTTCTTC
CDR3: CASSDYGRGDEQFF

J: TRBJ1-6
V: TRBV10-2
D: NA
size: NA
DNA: TGCGCCAGCAGTGAGCCTCTACAGAGTACTAATTCACCCCTCCACTTT
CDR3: CASSEPLQSTNSPLHF

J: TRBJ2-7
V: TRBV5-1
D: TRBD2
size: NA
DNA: TGCGCCAGCAGGAAGCGGGAGAGCTACGAGCAGTACTTC
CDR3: CASRKRESYEQYF

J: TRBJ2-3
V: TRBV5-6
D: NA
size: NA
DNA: TGTGCCAGCAGCATTAGCACAGATACGCAGTATTTT
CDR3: CASSISTDTQYF

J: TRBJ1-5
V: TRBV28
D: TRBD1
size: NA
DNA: TGTGCCAGCAGCGAGGACTGGGACAGCTACAATCAGCCCCAGCATTTT
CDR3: CASSEDWDSYNQPQHF

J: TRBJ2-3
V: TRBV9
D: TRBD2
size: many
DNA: TGTGCCAGCAGCGTAGACCTAGCGGGAGGAACAGATACGCAGTATTTT
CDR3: CASSVDLAGGTDTQYF

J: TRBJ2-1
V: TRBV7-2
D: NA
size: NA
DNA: TGTGCCAGCAGCTTATCGGTAAGCTCCTACAATGAGCAGTTCTTC
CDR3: CASSLSVSSYNEQFF

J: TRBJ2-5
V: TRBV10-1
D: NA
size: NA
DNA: TGCGCCAGGGGGCCTTTAGAGACCCAGTACTTC
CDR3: CARGPLETQYF

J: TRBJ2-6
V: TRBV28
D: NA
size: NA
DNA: TGTGCCAGCAGTTCCCGTGCTGCTGGGGCCAACGTCCTGACTTTC
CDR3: CASSSRAAGANVLTF

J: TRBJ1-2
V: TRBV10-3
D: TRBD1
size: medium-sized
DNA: TGTGCCATCAGTGAGTCGGGACAGGGGGGCTACACCTTC
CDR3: CAISESGQGGYTF

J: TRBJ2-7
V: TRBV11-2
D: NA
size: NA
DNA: TGTGCCAGCAGCTTACATGGGGCACGCTACGAGCAGTACTTC
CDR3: CASSLHGARYEQYF

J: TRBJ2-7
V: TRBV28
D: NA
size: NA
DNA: TGTGCCAGCAGTTTGGGGGTCTACGAGCAGTACTTC
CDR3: CASSLGVYEQYF

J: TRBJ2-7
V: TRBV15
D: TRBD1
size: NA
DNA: TGTGCCACCAGCAGAGTGGCAGGGGGCTACGAGCAGTACTTC
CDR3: CATSRVAGGYEQYF

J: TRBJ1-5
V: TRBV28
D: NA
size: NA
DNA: TGTGCCAGCAGTTTCATGAATCAGCCCCAGCATTTT
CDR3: CASSFMNQPQHF

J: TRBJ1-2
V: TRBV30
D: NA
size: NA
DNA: TGTGCCTGGATCAAGGGGAGTGTGGATGGCTACACCTTC
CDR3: CAWIKGSVDGYTF

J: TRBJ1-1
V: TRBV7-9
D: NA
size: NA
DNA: TGTGCCAGCAGCCAGACAGAAGTTGAAGCTTTCTTT
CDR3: CASSQTEVEAFF

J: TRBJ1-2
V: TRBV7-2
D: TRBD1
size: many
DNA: TGTGCCAGCAGCCAAACTACAGGGGGCCAGGGAGGCTACACCTTC
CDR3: CASSQTTGGQGGYTF

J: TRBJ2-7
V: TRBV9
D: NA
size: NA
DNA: TGTGCCAGCAGCCCCCAGGCGGGGACCCCCAACGAGCAGTACTTC
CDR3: CASSPQAGTPNEQYF

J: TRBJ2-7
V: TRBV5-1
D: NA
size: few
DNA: TGCGCCAGCAGCTTGGGCGCAGCCCTGGGGAACGAGCAGTACTTC
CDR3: CASSLGAALGNEQYF

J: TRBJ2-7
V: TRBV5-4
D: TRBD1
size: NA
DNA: TGTGCCAGCAGTTTTCCGGGACAGAATTACGAGCAGTACTTC
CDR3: CASSFPGQNYEQYF

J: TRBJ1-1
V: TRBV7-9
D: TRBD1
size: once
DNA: TGTGCCAGCAGCTTTACAGGGGACACTGAAGCTTTCTTT
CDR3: CASSFTGDTEAFF

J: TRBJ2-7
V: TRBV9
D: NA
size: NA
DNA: TGTGCCAGCAGCGTAGATCCGGGACGAAGCTCCTACGAGCAGTACTTC
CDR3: CASSVDPGRSSYEQYF

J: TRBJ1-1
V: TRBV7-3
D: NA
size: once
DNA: TGTGCCAGCAGCTTCGGGGAGGCCACTGAAGCTTTCTTT
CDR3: CASSFGEATEAFF

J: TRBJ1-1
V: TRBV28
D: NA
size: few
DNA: TGTGCCAGCAGTCTAACAGGGACTGAAGCTTTCTTT
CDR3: CASSLTGTEAFF

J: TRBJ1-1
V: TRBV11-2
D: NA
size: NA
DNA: TGTGCCAGCAGCTACGGGGCGGCTACTGAAGCTTTCTTT
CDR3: CASSYGAATEAFF

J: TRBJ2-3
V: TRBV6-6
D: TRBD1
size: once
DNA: TGTGCCAGCAGTGACTCGACAGGGGCAGATACGCAGTATTTT
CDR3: CASSDSTGADTQYF

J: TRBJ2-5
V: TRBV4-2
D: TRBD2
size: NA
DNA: TGTGCCAGCAGCCAAGGACTAGCGGGAGAGGGAGGAGAGACCCAGTACTTC
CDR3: CASSQGLAGEGGETQYF

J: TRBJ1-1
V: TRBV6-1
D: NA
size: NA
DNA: TGTGCCAGCAGTGACCAGAATCGACAGCCCCGGAGAGCTTTCTTT
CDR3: CASSDQNRQPRRAFF

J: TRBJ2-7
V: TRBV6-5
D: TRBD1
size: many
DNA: TGTGCCAGCAGTTTTATACCGGGACAGGGCATGGGGGAGCAGTACTTC
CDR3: CASSFIPGQGMGEQYF

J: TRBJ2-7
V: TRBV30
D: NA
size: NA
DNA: TGTGCCTGGAGTGACCCATCGGGACGCTCCTACGAGCAGTACTTC
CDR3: CAWSDPSGRSYEQYF

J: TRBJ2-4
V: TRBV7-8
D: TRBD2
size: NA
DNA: TGTGCCAGCAGCCGCGGGACTAGCGGGAACTTTCAGTACTTC
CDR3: CASSRGTSGNFQYF

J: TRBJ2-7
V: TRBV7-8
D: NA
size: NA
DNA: TGTGCCAGCAGCTTAGATGGAGAAAGCTCCTACGAGCAGTACTTC
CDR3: CASSLDGESSYEQYF

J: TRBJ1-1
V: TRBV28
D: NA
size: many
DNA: TGTGCCAGCAGAGACAGGACTGAAGCTTTCTTT
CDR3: CASRDRTEAFF

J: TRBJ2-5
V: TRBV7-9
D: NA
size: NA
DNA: TGTGCCAGCAGCTTAGTAACAGGCCAAGAGACCCAGTACTTC
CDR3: CASSLVTGQETQYF

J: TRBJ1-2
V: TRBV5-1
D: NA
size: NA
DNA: TGCGCCAGCAGCTTGGACAGGGCCTATGGCTACACCTTC
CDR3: CASSLDRAYGYTF

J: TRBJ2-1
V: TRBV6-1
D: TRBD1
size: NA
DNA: TGTGCCACCGGTACCTGGACAGGGGTCTTCGATGAGCAGTTCTTC
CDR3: CATGTWTGVFDEQFF